This T cell receptor (beta chain) appears in the sequencing data of a study of T-cell reconstitution after alpha-beta-depleted transplantation in children. Study findings and constraints: There were some patients whose high TCRbeta diversity at day 60 came from surviving recipient T cells and thymic progenitors.

This clonotype has more than one count but fewer than ten. Antigen specificity is unknown. Researchers prepared the TCRbeta library using unique molecular identifiers, the study reports. Each CDR3 protein gets one entry after TCRdb re-called the PCR reads with MiXCR. The sample lists 450,000 to 700,000 distinct CDR3 sequences; 27% were seen once. The germline CDR1 and CDR2 sequences are SNHLY and FYNNEI. V shed 7 bases, J shed 6 bases, and the junction held 11 bases outside the gene matches. The CDR3 totals 15 residues. The specimen was PBMCs, collected before TCRalphabeta/CD19-depleted stem cell transplant. The chain joins TRBV2 to TRBJ2-3; 9 nucleotides line up with TRBD2. This receptor was identified in a boy younger than two with Wiskott-Aldrich syndrome, due to receive a stem cell transplant. In DNA, the CDR3 is TGTGCCAGCACCTATGGGGCGGGAGGGCCCGATACGCAGTATTTT. Translation: CASTYGAGGPDTQYF.